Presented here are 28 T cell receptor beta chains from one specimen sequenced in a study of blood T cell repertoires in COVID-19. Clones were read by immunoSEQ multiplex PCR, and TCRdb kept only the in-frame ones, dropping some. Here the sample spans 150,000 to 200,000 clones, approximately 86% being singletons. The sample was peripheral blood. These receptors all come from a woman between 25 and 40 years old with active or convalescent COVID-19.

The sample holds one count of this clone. The CDR3 DNA reads TGTGCCAGCAGCGCAACAGGGGGCACTAATGAAAAACTGTTTTTT. It encodes CASSATGGTNEKLFF. The J gene is TRBJ1-4, the V gene TRBV7-6, with 9 positions matching TRBD1. The length of the CDR3 is 15 residues. Losses at the gene ends were 5 bases for V and 2 bases for J; bases not matched to a gene: 3. From germline, CDR1 is SGHVS and CDR2 FNYEAQ.

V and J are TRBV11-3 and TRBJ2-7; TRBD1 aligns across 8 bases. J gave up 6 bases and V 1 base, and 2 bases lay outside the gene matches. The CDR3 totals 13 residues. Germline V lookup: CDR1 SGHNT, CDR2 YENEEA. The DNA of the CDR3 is TGTGCCAGCAGCTTAGGGACAGGGACCGAGCAGTACTTC. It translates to CASSLGTGTEQYF.

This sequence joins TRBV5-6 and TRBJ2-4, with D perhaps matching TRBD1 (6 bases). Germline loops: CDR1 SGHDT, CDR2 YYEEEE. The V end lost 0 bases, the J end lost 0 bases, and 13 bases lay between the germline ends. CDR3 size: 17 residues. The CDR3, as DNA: TGTGCCAGCAGCTTGGTGGGGGACACCTCAGCCAAAAACATTCAGTACTTC. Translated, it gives CASSLVGDTSAKNIQYF.

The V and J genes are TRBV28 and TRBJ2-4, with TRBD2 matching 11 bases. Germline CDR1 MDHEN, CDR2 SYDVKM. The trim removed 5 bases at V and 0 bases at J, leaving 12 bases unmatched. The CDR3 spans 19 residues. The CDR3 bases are TGTGCCAGCAGTACTGGGACTAGCGGAGGGCGGTTAGCCAAAAACATTCAGTACTTC. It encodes CASSTGTSGGRLAKNIQYF.

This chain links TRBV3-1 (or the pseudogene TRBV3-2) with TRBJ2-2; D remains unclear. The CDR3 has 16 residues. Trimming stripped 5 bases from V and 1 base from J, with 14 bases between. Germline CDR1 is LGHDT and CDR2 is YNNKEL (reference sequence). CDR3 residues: CASSESPQLNTGELFF. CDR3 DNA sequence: TGTGCCAGCAGCGAAAGTCCACAGCTGAACACCGGGGAGCTGTTTTTT.

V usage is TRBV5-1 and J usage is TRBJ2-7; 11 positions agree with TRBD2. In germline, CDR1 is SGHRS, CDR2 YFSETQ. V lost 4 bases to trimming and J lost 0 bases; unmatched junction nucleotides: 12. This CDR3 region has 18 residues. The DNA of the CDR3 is TGCGCCAGCAGCCCTAGGGGGCTAGCGGGAGGAAACTCCTACGAGCAGTACTTC. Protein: CASSPRGLAGGNSYEQYF.

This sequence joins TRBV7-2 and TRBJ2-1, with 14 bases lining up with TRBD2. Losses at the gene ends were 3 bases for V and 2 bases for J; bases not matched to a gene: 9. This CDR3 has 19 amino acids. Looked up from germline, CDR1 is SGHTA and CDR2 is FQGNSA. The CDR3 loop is CASSLQPPGLAGAYNEQFF. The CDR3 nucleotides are TGTGCCAGCAGCTTGCAGCCCCCGGGACTAGCGGGAGCCTACAATGAGCAGTTCTTC.

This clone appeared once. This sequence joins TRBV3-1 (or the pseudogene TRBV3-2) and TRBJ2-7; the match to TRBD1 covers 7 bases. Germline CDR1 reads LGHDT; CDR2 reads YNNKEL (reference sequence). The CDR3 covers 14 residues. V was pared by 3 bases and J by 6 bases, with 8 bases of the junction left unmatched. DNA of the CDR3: TGTGCCAGCAGCCATTTCGACAGGGCGGGCGAGCAGTACTTC. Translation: CASSHFDRAGEQYF.

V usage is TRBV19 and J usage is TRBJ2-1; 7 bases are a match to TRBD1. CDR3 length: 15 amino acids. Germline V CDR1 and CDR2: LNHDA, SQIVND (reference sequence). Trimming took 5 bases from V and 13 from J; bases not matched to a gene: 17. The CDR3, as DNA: TGTGCCAGTAGTTCCCGGGACAGACTTTTGCGAGATCAGTTCTTC. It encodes CASSSRDRLLRDQFF.

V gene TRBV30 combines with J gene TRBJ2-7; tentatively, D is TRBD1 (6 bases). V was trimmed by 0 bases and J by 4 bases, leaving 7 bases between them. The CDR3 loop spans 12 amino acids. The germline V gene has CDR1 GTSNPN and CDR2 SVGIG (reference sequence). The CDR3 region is CAWSVQGYEQYF. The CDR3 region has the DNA TGTGCCTGGAGTGTACAGGGTTACGAGCAGTACTTC. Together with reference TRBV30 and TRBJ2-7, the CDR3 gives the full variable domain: SQTIHQWPATLVQPVGSPLSLECTVEGTSNPNLYWYRQAAGRGLQLLFYSVGIGQISSEVPQNLSASRPQDRQFILSSKKLLLSDSGFYLCAWSVQGYEQYFGPGTRLTVT.

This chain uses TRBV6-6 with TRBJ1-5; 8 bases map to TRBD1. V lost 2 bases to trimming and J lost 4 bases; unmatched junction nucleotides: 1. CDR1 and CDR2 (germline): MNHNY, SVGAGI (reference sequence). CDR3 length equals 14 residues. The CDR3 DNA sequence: TGTGCCAGCAGTTACACAGGGGGAAATCAGCCCCAGCATTTT. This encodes CASSYTGGNQPQHF.

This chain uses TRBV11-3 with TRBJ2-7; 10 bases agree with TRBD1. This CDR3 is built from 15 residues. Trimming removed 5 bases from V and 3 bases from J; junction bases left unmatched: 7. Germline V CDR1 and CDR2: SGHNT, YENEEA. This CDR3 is CASSPGGTGDYEQYF. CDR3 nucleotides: TGTGCCAGCAGCCCTGGCGGGACAGGGGACTACGAGCAGTACTTC.

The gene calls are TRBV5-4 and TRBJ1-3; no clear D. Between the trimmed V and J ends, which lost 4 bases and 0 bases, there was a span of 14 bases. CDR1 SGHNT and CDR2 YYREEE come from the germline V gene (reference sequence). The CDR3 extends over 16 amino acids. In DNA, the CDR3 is TGTGCCAGCAGCCCGAGGGCAGACTCCTCTGGAAACACCATATATTTT. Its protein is CASSPRADSSGNTIYF.

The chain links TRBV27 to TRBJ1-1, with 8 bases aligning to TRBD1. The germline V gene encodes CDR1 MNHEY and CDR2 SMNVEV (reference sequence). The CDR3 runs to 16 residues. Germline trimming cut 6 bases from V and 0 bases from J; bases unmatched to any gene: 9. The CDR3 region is CASRFQAGGLNTEAFF. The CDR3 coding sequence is TGTGCCAGCAGGTTTCAGGCAGGGGGCTTGAACACTGAAGCTTTCTTT.

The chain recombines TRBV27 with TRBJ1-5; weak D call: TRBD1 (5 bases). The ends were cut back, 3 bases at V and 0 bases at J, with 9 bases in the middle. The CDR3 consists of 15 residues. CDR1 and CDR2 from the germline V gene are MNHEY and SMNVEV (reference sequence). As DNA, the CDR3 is TGTGCCAGCAGTTTTAAGGGGAATAGCAATCAGCCCCAGCATTTT. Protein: CASSFKGNSNQPQHF.

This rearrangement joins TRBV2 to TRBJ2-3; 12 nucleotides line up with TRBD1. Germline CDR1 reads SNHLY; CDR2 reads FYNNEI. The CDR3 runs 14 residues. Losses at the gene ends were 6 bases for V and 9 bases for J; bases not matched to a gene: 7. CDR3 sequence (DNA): TGTGCCAGCAGCGCCGGGACAGGGGGCCACACGCAGTATTTT. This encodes CASSAGTGGHTQYF.

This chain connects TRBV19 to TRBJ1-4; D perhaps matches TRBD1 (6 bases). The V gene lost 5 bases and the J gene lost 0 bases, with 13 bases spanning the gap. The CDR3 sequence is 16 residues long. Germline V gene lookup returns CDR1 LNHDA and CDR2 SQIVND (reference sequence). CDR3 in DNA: TGTGCCAGTAGTGATACAGGGTTTGCAACTAATGAAAAACTGTTTTTT. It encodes CASSDTGFATNEKLFF.

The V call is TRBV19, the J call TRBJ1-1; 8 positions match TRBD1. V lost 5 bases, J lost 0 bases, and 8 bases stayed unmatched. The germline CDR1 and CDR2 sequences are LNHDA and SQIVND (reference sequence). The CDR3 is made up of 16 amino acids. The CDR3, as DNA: TGTGCCAGTAGTCCCCACCCGGGACAGGTGAACACTGAAGCTTTCTTT. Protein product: CASSPHPGQVNTEAFF.

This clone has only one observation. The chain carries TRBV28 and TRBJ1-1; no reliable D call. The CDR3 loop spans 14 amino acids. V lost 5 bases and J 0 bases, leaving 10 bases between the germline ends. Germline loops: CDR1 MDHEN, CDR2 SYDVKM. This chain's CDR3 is CASSITEMNTEAFF. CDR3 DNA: TGTGCCAGCAGTATAACAGAGATGAACACTGAAGCTTTCTTT.

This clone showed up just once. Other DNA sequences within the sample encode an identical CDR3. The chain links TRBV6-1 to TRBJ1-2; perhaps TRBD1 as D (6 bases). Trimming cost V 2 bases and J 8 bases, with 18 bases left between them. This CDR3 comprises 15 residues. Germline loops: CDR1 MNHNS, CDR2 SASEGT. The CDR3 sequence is CASSEMSRGWGGYTF. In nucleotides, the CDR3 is TGTGCCAGCAGTGAAATGAGTAGGGGGTGGGGGGGCTACACCTTC.

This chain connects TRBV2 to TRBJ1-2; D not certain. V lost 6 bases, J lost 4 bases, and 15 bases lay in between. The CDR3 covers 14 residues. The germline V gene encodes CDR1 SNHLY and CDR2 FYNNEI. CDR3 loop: CASRGNEGGYGYTF. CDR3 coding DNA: TGTGCCAGCAGGGGCAATGAGGGCGGCTATGGCTACACCTTC.

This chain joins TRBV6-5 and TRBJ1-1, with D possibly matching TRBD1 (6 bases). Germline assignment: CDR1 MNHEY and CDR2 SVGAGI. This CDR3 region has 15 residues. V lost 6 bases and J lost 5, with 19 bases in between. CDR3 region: CASRRSGTRETEAFF. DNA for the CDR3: TGTGCCAGCAGGCGTTCCGGGACAAGGGAGACTGAAGCTTTCTTT.

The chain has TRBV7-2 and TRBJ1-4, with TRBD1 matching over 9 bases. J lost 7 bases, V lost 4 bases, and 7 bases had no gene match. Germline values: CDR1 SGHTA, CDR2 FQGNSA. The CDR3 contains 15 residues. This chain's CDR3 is CASSYPGQGVEKLFF. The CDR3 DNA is TGTGCCAGCAGCTACCCGGGACAGGGTGTTGAAAAACTGTTTTTT.

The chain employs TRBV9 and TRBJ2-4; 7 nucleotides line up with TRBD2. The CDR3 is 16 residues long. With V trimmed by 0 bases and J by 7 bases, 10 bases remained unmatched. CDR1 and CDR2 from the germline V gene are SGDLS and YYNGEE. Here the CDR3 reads CASSVGSGTKWNIQYF. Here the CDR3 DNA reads TGTGCCAGCAGCGTAGGAAGTGGGACTAAGTGGAACATTCAGTACTTC.

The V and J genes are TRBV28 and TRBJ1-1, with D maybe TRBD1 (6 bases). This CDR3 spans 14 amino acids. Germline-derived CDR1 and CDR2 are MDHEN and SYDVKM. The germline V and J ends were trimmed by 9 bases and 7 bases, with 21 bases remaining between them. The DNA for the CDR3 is TGTGCCAGTCTTCCCGGGGGGGGCGCGGATGAAGCTTTCTTT. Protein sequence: CASLPGGGADEAFF. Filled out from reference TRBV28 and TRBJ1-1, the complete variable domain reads DVKVTQSSRYLVKRTGEKVFLECVQDMDHENMFWYRQDPGLGLRLIYFSYDVKMKEKGDIPEGYSVSREKKERFSLILESASTNQTSMYLCASLPGGGADEAFFGQGTRLTVV.

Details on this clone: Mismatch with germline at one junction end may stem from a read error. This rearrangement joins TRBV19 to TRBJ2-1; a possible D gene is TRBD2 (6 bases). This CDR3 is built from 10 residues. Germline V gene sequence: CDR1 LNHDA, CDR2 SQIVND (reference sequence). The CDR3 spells CASSRTNWLF. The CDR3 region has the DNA TGTGCCAGTAGTAGGACTAACTGGCTCTTC. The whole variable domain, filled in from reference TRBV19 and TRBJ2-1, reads DGGITQSPKYLFRKEGQNVTLSCEQNLNHDAMYWYRQDPGQGLRLIYYSQIVNDFQKGDIAEGYSVSREKKESFPLTVTSAQKNPTAFYLCASSRTNWLFGPGTRLTVL.

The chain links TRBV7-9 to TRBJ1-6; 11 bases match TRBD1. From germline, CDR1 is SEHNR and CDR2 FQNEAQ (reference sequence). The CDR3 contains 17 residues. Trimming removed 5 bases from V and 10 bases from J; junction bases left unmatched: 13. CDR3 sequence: CASSRIRTGTGGSPLHF. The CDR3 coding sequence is TGTGCCAGCAGCCGAATAAGAACCGGGACAGGGGGATCACCCCTCCACTTT. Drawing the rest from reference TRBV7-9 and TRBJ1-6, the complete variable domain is DTGVSQNPRHKITKRGQNVTFRCDPISEHNRLYWYRQTLGQGPEFLTYFQNEAQLEKSRLLSDRFSAERPKGSFSTLEIQRTEQGDSAMYLCASSRIRTGTGGSPLHFGNGTRLTVT.

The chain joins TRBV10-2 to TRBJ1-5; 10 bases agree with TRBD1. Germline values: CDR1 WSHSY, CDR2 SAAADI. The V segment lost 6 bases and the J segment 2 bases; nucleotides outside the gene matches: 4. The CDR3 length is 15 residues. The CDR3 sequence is CASRGTGVGNQPQHF. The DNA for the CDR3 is TGCGCCAGCAGAGGGACAGGGGTGGGCAATCAGCCCCAGCATTTT.